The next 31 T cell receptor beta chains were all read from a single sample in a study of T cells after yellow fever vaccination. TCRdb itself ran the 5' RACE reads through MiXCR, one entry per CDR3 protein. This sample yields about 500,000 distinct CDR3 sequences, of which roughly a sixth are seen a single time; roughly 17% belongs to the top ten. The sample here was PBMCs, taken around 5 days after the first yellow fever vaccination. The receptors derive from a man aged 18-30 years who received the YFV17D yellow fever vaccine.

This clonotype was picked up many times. The CDR3 nucleotides read TGCGCCAGCAGCCCCTCCCCGGGAGGAAAAAAAGAGACCCAGTACTTC. Encoded protein: CASSPSPGGKKETQYF. The rearrangement joins TRBV4-1 to TRBJ2-5; 7 bases fit TRBD2. CDR1 MGHRA and CDR2 YSYEKL come from the germline V gene. The V gene end was trimmed by 4 bases and the J gene end by 3 bases; junction bases not matched to a gene: 11. This CDR3 comprises 16 residues.

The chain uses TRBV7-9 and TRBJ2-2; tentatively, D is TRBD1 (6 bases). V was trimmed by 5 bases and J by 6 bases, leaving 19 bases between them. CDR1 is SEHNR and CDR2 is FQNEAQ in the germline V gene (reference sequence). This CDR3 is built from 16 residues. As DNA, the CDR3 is TGTGCCAGCAGCCGACGGGACAACTCCCGGTCCGGGGAGCTGTTTTTT. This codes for CASSRRDNSRSGELFF.

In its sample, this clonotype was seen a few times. The CDR3, as DNA: TGTGCCATCACCGGGTATGGCGCAGATACGCAGTATTTT. Translating it yields CAITGYGADTQYF. The V call is TRBV28, the J call TRBJ2-3; D not resolved. Trimming shortened V by 10 bases and J by 4 bases, and 15 bases separated the two germline ends. Germline loops: CDR1 MDHEN, CDR2 SYDVKM. The CDR3 covers 13 residues.

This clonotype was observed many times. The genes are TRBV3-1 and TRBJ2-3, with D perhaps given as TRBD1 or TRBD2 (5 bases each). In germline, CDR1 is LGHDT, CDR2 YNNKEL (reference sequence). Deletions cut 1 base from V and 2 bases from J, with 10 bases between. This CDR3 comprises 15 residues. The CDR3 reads CASSQGVGTTDTQYF. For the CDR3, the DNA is TGTGCCAGCAGCCAAGGTGTGGGGACCACAGATACGCAGTATTTT.

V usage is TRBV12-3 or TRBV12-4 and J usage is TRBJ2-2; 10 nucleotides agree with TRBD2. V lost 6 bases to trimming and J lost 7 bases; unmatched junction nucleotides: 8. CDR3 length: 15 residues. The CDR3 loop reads CASSTSGGAIGELFF. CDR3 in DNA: TGTGCCAGCAGCACCAGCGGGGGGGCCATCGGGGAGCTGTTTTTT.

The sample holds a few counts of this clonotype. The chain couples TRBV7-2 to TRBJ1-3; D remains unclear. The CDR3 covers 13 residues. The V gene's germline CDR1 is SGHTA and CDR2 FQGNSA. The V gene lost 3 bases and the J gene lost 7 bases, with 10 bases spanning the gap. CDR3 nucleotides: TGTGCCAGCAGCTTTTCCGACGGGAACACCATATATTTT. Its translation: CASSFSDGNTIYF.

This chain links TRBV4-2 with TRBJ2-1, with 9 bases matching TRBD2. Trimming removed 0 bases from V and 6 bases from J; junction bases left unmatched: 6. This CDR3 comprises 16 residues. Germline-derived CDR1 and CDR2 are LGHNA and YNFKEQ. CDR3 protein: CASSQEPGGGVNEQFF. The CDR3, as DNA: TGTGCCAGCAGCCAAGAGCCGGGCGGGGGGGTCAATGAGCAGTTCTTC.

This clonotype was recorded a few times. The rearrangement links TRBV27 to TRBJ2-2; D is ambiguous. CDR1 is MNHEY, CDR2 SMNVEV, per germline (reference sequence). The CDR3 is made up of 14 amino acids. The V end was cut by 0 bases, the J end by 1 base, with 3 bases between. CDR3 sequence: CASSLSENTGELFF. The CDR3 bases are TGTGCCAGCAGTTTATCAGAGAACACCGGGGAGCTGTTTTTT.

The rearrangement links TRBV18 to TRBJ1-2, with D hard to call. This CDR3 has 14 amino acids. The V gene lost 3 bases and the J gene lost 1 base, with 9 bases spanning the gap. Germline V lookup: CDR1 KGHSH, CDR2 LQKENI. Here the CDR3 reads CASSPERLNYGYTF. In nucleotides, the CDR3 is TGTGCCAGCTCACCGGAGCGGCTTAACTATGGCTACACCTTC.

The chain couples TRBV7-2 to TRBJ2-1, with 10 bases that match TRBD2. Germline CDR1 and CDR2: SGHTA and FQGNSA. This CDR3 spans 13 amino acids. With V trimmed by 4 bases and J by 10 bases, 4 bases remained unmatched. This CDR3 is CASSSLAGAEQFF. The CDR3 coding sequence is TGTGCCAGCAGCTCGCTAGCGGGGGCGGAGCAGTTCTTC.

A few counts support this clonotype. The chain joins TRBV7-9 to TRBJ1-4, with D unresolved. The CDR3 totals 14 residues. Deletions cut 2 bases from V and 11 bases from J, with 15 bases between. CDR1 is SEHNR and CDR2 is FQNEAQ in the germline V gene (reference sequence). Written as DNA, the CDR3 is TGTGCCAGCAGCTTATCGCAGGACGGGTCGAAACTGTTTTTT. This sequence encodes CASSLSQDGSKLFF.

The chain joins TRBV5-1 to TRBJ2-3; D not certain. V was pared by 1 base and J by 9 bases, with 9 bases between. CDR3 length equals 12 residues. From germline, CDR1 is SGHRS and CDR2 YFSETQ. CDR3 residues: CASSLFGRTQYF. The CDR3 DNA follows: TGCGCCAGCAGCTTGTTTGGGCGGACGCAGTATTTT.

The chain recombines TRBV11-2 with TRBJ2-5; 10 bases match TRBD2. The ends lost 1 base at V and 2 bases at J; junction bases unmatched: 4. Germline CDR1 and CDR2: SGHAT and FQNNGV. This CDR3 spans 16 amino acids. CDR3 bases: TGTGCCAGCAGCTTAGGGGCAGCGGGGGGGCAAGAGACCCAGTACTTC. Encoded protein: CASSLGAAGGQETQYF.

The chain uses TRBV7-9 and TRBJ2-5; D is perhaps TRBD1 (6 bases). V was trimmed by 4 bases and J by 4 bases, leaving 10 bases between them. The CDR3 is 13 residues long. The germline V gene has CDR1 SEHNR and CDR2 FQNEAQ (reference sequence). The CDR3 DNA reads TGTGCCAGCAGCTACGGACAGTTAGAGACCCAGTACTTC. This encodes CASSYGQLETQYF.

For the CDR3, the DNA is TGTGCCAGCAGCGCTATTTACAGGGGGTATAATTCACCCCTCCACTTT. It encodes CASSAIYRGYNSPLHF. The rearrangement uses TRBV12-3 or TRBV12-4 and TRBJ1-6; 8 bases line up with TRBD1. The CDR3 extends over 16 amino acids. V lost 6 bases to trimming and J lost 4 bases; unmatched junction nucleotides: 8.

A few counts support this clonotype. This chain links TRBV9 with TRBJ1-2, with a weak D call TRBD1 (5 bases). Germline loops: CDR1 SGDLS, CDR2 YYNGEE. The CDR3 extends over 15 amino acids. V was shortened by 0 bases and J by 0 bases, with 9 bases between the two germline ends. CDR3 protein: CASSVGGEANYGYTF. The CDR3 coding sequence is TGTGCCAGCAGCGTAGGGGGGGAAGCTAACTATGGCTACACCTTC. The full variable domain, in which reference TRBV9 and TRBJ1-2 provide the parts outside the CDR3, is DSGVTQTPKHLITATGQRVTLRCSPRSGDLSVYWYQQSLDQGLQFLIQYYNGEERAKGNILERFSAQQFPDLHSELNLSSLELGDSALYFCASSVGGEANYGYTFGSGTRLTVV.

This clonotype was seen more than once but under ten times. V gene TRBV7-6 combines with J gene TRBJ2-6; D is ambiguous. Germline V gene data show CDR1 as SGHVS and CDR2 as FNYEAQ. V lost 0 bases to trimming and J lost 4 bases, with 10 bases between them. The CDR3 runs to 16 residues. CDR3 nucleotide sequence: TGTGCCAGCAGCTTAGCTCGGACGGGCGGGGCCAACGTCCTGACTTTC. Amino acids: CASSLARTGGANVLTF.

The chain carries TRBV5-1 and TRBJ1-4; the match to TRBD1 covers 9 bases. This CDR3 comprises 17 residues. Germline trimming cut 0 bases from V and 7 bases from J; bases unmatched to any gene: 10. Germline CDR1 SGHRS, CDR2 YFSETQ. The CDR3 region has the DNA TGCGCCAGCAGCTTGGGCGGACAGGGGCAATTAATTGAAAAACTGTTTTTT. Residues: CASSLGGQGQLIEKLFF. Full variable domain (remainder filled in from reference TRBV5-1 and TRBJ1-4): KAGVTQTPRYLIKTRGQQVTLSCSPISGHRSVSWYQQTPGQGLQFLFEYFSETQRNKGNFPGRFSGRQFSNSRSEMNVSTLELGDSALYLCASSLGGQGQLIEKLFFGSGTQLSVL.

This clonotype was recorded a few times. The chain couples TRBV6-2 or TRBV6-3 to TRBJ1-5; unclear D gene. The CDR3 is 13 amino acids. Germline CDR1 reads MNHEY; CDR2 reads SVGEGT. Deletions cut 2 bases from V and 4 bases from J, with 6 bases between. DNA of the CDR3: TGTGCCAGCAGTTACGGAAGGAATCAGCCCCAGCATTTT. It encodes CASSYGRNQPQHF.

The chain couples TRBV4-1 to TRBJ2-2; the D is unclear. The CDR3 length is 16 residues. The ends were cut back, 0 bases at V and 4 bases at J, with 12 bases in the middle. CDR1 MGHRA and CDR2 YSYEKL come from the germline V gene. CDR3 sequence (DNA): TGCGCCAGCAGCCAAGAGGTGGGGAAGGGCACCGGGGAGCTGTTTTTT. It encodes CASSQEVGKGTGELFF.

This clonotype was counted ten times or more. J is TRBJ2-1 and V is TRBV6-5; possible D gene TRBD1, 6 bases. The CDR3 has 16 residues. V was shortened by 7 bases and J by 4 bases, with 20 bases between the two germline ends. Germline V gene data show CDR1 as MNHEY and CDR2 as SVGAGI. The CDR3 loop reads CASILRGTETYNEQFF. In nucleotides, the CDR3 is TGTGCCAGCATTTTAAGGGGGACGGAGACTTACAATGAGCAGTTCTTC.

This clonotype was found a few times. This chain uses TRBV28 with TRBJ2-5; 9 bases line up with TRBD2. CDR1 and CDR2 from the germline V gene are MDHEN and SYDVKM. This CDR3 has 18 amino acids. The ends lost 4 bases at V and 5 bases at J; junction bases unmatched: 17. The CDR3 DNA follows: TGTGCCAGCAGTTCCTTTGGCGGGGGGGGCGTCAACGCGGAGACCCAGTACTTC. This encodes CASSSFGGGGVNAETQYF.

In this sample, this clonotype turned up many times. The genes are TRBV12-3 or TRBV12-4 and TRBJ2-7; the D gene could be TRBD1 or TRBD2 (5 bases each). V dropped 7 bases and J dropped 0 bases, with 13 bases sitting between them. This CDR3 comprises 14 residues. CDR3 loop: CASNFKGSSYEQYF. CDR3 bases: TGTGCCAGCAATTTTAAGGGGAGCTCCTACGAGCAGTACTTC.

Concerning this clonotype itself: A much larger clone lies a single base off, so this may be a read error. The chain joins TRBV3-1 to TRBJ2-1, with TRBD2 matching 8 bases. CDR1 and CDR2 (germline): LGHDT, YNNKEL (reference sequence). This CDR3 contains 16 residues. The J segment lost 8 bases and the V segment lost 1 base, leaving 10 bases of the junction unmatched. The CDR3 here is CASSQAGPGGFYEQFF. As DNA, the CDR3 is TGTGCCAGCAGCCAAGCGGGGCCGGGGGGGTTCTATGAGCAGTTCTTC.

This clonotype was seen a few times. The CDR3 nucleotides read TGTGCCAGCAGTTACCCCCGACTAGCGGGAGATAGCTCCTACGAGCAGTACTTC. Encoded protein: CASSYPRLAGDSSYEQYF. This chain uses TRBV6-5 with TRBJ2-7; 12 bases match TRBD2. The V gene end was trimmed by 2 bases and the J gene end by 0 bases; junction bases not matched to a gene: 8. CDR1 MNHEY and CDR2 SVGAGI come from the germline V gene. The CDR3 spans 18 residues.

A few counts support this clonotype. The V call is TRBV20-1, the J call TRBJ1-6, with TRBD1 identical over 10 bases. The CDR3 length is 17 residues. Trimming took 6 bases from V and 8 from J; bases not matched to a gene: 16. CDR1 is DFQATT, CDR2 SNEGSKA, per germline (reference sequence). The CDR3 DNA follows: TGCAGTGCCCCGAAACCGACAGGGGGCAATATTTATTCACCCCTCCACTTT. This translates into CSAPKPTGGNIYSPLHF.

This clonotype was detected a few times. The CDR3 bases are TGTGCCAGCAGCTCGGACGGCAGGGGGCTTAACTACGAGCAGTACTTC. Residues: CASSSDGRGLNYEQYF. The chain has TRBV7-2 and TRBJ2-7; 8 nucleotides align to TRBD1. This CDR3 spans 16 amino acids. Looked up from germline, CDR1 is SGHTA and CDR2 is FQGNSA. The V segment lost 4 bases and the J segment 3 bases; nucleotides outside the gene matches: 11.

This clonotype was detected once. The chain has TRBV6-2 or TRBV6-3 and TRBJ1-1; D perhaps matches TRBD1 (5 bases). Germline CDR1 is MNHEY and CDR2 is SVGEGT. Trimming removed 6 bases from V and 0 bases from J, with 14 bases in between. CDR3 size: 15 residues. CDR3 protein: CASRPGTALNTEAFF. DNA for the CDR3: TGTGCCAGCAGACCGGGGACGGCCTTGAACACTGAAGCTTTCTTT.

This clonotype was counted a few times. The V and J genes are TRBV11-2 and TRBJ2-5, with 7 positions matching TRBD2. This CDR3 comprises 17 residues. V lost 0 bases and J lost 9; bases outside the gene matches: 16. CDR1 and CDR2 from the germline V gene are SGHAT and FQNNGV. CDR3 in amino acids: CASSLDLAGPLNGAQYF. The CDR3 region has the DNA TGTGCCAGCAGCTTAGACTTAGCGGGCCCTCTCAACGGGGCCCAGTACTTC.

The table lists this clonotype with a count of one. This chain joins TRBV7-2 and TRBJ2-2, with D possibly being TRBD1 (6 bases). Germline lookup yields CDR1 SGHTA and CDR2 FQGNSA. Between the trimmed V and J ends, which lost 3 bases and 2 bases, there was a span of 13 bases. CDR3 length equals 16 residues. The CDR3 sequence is CASSFFPGGNTGELFF. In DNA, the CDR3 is TGTGCCAGCAGCTTCTTTCCTGGGGGCAACACCGGGGAGCTGTTTTTT.

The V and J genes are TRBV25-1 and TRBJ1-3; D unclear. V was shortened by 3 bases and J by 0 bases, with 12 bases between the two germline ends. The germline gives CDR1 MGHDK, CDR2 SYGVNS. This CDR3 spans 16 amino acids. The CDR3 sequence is CASSESPAFSGNTIYF. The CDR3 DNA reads TGTGCCAGCAGTGAGAGCCCCGCTTTCTCTGGAAACACCATATATTTT.